This T cell receptor beta chain was sequenced during a study of T-cell reconstitution after alpha-beta-depleted transplantation in children. TCRbeta library preparation incorporated unique molecular identifiers. A single record per CDR3 protein comes from TCRdb applying MiXCR to the PCR reads. Among about 200,000 distinct CDR3 sequences, 6.3% were seen once, and the ten largest hold roughly 4.5%. CDR3 length: 14 residues. Per germline, CDR1 SEHNR and CDR2 FQNEAQ (reference sequence). V gave up 5 bases and J gave up 4 bases, with 12 bases separating them. This TCR came from a girl in the first two years of life with combined immunodeficiency, due to receive a stem cell transplant. The sequenced sample was PBMCs, obtained before TCRalphabeta/CD19-depleted stem cell transplant. This rearrangement joins TRBV7-9 to TRBJ2-1; D possibly uses TRBD1 or TRBD2 (6 bases each). The CDR3 protein is CASSLRGLYNEQFF. The CDR3 coding sequence is TGTGCCAGCAGCCTCCGGGGGCTTTACAATGAGCAGTTCTTC.